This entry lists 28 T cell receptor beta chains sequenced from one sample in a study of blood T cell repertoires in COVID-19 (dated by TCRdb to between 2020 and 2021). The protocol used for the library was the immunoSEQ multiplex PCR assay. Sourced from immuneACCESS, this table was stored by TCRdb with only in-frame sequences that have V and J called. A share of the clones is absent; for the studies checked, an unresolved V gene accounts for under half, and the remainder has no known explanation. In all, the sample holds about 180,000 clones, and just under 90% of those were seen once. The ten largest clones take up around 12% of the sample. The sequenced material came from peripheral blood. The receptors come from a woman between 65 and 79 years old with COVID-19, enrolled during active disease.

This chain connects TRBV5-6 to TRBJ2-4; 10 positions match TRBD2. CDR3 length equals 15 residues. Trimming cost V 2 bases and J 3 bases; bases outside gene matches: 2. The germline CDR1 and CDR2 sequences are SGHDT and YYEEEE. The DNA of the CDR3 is TGTGCCAGCAGCTTCCTAGCGGGAGACAAAAACATTCAGTACTTC. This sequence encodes CASSFLAGDKNIQYF.

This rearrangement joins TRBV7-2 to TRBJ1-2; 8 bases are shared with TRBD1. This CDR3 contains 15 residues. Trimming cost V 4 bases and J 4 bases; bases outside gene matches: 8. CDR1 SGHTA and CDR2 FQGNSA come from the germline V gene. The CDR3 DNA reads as TGTGCCAGCAGCTCAGCAGGGGGCCGTGGCTATGGCTACACCTTC. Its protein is CASSSAGGRGYGYTF.

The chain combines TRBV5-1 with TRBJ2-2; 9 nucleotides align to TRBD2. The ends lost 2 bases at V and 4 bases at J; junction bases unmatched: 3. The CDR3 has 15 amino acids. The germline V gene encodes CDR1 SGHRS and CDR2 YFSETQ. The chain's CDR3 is CASSFSGSPTGELFF. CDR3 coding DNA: TGCGCCAGCAGCTTTAGCGGGAGCCCCACCGGGGAGCTGTTTTTT.

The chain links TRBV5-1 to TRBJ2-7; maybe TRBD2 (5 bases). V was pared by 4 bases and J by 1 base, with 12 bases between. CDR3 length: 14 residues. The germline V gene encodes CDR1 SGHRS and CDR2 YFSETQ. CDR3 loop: CASSVVAKSYEQYF. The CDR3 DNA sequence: TGCGCCAGCAGCGTAGTAGCGAAATCCTACGAGCAGTACTTC.

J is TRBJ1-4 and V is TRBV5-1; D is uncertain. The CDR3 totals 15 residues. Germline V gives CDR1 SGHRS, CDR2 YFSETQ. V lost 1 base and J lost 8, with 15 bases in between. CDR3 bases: TGCGCCAGCAGCTTGAGTCTCGTGGGCTACGAAAAACTGTTTTTT. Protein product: CASSLSLVGYEKLFF.

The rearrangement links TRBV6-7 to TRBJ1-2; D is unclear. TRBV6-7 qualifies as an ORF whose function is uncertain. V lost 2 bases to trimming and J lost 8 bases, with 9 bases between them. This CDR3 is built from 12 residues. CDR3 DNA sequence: TGTGCCAGCAGTTACCCGGACTTCGGCTACACCTTC. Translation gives CASSYPDFGYTF.

Here the CDR3 reads CASSSHGGTGSPLHF. For the CDR3, the DNA is TGTGCCAGCAGCTCCCATGGAGGGACGGGTTCACCCCTCCACTTT. The chain is built from TRBV5-5 and TRBJ1-6, with D possibly matching TRBD1 (5 bases). Deletions cut 3 bases from V and 9 bases from J, with 16 bases between. CDR1 is SGHKS and CDR2 is YYEKEE in the germline V gene (reference sequence). The CDR3 spans 15 residues.

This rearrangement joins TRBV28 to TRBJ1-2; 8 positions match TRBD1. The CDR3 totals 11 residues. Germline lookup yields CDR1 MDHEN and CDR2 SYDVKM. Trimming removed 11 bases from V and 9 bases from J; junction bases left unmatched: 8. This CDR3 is CAGRTGQSYTF. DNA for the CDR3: TGTGCCGGAAGGACAGGGCAGAGCTACACCTTC.

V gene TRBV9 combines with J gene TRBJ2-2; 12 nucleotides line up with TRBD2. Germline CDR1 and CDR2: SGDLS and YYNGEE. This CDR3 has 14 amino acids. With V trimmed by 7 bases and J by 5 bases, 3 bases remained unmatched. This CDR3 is CASRLAGVTGELFF. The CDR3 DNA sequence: TGTGCCAGCCGACTAGCGGGAGTTACCGGGGAGCTGTTTTTT.

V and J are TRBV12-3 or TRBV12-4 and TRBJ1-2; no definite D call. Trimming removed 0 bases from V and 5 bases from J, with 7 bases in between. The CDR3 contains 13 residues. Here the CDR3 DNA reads TGTGCCAGCAGTTTAGCGTCAGGATATGGCTACACCTTC. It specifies CASSLASGYGYTF.

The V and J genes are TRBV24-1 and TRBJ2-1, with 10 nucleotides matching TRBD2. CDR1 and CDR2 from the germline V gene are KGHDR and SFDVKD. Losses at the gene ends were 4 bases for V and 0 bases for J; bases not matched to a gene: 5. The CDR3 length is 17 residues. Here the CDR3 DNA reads TGTGCCACCAGTGACCCATCTAGCGGGAGCTCCTACAATGAGCAGTTCTTC. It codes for CATSDPSSGSSYNEQFF.

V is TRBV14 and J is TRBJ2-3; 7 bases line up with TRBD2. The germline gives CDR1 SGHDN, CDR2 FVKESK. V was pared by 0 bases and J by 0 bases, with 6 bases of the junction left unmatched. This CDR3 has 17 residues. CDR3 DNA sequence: TGTGCCAGCAGCCAAGATTTTGGGGGAGGGAGCACAGATACGCAGTATTTT. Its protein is CASSQDFGGGSTDTQYF. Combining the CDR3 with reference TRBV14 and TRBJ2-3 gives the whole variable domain EAGVTQFPSHSVIEKGQTVTLRCDPISGHDNLYWYRRVMGKEIKFLLHFVKESKQDESGMPNNRFLAERTGGTYSTLKVQPAELEDSGVYFCASSQDFGGGSTDTQYFGPGTRLTVL.

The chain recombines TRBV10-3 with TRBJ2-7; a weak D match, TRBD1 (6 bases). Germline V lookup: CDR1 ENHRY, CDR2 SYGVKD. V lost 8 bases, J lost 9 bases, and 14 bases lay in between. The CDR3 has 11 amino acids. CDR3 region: CAIGVGGWQYF. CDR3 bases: TGTGCCATCGGGGTAGGGGGTTGGCAGTACTTC.

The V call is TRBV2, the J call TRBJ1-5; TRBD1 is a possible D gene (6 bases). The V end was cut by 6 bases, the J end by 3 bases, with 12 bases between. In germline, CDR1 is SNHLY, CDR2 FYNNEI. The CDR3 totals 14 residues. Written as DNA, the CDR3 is TGTGCCAGCAGCTGGACAGTTCCCAATCAGCCCCAGCATTTT. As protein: CASSWTVPNQPQHF.

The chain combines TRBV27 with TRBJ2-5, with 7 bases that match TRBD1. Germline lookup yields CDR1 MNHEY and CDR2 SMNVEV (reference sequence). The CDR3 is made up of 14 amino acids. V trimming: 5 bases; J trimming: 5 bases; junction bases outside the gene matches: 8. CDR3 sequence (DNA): TGTGCCAGCAGTCTGACAGGGAGTCGGGAGACCCAGTACTTC. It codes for CASSLTGSRETQYF.

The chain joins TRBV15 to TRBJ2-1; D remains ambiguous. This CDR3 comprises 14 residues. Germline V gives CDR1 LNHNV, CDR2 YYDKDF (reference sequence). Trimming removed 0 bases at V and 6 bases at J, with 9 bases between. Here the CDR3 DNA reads TGTGCCACCAGCAGAGATCTAGGAGTCAATGAGCAGTTCTTC. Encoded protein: CATSRDLGVNEQFF.

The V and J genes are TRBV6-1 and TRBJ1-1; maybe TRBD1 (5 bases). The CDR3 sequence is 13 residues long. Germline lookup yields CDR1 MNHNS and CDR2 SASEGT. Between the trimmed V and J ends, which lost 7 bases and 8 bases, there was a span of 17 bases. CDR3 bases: TGTGCCAGCACCAGTTACGGCTCAGGGGAAGCTTTCTTT. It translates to CASTSYGSGEAFF.

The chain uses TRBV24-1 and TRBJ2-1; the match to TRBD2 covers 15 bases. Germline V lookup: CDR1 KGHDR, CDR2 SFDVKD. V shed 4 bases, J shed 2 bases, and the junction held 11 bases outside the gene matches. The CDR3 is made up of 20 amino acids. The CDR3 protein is CATSDRVPGLAGGPYNEQFF. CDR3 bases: TGTGCCACCAGTGACCGAGTCCCGGGACTAGCGGGAGGACCCTACAATGAGCAGTTCTTC.

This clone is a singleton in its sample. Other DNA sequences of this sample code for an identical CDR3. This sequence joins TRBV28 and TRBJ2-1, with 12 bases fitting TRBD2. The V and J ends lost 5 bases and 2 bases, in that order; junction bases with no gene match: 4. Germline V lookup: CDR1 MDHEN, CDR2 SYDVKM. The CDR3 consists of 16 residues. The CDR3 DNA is TGTGCCAGCAGTACACTAGCGGGAGGCCCCTACAATGAGCAGTTCTTC. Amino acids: CASSTLAGGPYNEQFF.

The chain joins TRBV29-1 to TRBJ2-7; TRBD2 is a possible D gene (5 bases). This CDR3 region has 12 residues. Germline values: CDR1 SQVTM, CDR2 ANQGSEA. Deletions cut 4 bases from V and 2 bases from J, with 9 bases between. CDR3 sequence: CSVGGPTYEQYF. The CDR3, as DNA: TGCAGCGTTGGAGGGCCTACCTACGAGCAGTACTTC.

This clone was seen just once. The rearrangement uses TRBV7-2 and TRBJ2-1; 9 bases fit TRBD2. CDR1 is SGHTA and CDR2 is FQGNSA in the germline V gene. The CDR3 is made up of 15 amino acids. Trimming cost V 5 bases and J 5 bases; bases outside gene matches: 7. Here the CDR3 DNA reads TGTGCCAGCAGCCCAGAGACTAGCGGAAACAATGAGCAGTTCTTC. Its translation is CASSPETSGNNEQFF.

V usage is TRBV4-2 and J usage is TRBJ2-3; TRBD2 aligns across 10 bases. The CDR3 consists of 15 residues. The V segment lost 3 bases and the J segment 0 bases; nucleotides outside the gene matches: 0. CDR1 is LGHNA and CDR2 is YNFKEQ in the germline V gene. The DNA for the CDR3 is TGTGCCAGCAGCCAGACTAGCGGGAGCACAGATACGCAGTATTTT. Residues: CASSQTSGSTDTQYF.

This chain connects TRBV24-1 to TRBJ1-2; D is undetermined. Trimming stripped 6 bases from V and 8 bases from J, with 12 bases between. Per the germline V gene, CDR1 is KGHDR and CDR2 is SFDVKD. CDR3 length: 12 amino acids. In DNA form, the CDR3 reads TGTGCCACCAGTCCGGAGGGTCTAGGCTACACCTTC. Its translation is CATSPEGLGYTF.

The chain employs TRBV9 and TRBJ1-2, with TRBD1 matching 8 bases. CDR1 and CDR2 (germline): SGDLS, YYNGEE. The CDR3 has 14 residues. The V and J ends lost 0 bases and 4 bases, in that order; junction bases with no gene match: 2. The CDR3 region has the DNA TGTGCCAGCAGCGTAGGGACAGGGACCTATGGCTACACCTTC. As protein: CASSVGTGTYGYTF.

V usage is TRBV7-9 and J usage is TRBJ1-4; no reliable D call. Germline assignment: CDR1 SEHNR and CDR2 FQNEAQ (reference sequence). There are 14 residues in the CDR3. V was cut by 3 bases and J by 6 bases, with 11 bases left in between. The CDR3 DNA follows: TGTGCCAGCAGCTTCACGTTAGGAGATGAAAAACTGTTTTTT. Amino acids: CASSFTLGDEKLFF.

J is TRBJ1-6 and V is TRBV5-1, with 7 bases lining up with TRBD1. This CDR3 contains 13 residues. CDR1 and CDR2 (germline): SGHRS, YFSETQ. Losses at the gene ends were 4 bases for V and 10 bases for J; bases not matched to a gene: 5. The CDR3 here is CASSQQGRSPLHF. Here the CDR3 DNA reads TGCGCCAGCAGCCAACAGGGGAGATCACCCCTCCACTTT.

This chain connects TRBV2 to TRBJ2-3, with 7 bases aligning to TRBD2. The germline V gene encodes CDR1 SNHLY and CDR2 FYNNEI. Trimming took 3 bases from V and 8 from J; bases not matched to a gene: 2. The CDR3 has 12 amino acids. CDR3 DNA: TGTGCCAGCAGTGAGACTAGCTTTACGCAGTATTTT. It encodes CASSETSFTQYF.

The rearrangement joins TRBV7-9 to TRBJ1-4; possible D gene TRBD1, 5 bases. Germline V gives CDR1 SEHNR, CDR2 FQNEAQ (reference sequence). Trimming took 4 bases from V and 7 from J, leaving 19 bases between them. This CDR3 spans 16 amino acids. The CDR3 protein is CASSSELGGMGEKLFF. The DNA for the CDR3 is TGTGCCAGCAGCTCGGAGCTCGGGGGGATGGGTGAAAAACTGTTTTTT. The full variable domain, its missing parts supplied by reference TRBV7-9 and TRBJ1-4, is DTGVSQNPRHKITKRGQNVTFRCDPISEHNRLYWYRQTLGQGPEFLTYFQNEAQLEKSRLLSDRFSAERPKGSFSTLEIQRTEQGDSAMYLCASSSELGGMGEKLFFGSGTQLSVL.